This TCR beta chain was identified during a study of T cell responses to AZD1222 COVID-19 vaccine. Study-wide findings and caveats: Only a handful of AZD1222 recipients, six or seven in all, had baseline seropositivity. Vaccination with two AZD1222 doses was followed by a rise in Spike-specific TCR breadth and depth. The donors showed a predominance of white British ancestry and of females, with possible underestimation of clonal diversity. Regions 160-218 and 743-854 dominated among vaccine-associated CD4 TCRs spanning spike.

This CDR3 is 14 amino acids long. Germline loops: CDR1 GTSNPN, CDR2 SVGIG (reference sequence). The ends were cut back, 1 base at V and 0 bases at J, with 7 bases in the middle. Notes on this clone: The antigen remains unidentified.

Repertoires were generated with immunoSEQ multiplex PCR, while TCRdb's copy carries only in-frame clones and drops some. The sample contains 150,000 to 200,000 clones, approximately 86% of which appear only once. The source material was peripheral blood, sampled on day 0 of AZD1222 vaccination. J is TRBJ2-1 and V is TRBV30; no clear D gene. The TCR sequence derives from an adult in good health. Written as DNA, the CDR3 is TGTGCCTGGAGTGCTTCTAGCTCCTACAATGAGCAGTTCTTC. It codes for CAWSASSSYNEQFF.